The TCR beta chain described here comes from a study of blood T cell repertoires in COVID-19. Background on the study: Samples came from the United States, Italy and Spain, spanning acute and convalescent COVID-19. The analysed material was cDNA or gDNA that came from T cells, B-cell-depleted T cells, or PBMCs.

Per the original methods: Amplification of reference gene primers provided the estimated nucleated cell counts. Libraries were prepared by immunoSEQ multiplex PCR; TCRdb keeps only in-frame clonotypes and omits some of them. That table furnishes V, J and clone size, whereas the DNA furnished D and trimming. This sample has a few hundred thousand clones, with 86% found just once. This clone was seen a few times. The clonotype comes from a man aged 18 to 30 with active or convalescent COVID-19. Sequences were obtained from peripheral blood.

The CDR3 reads CASSQVRDQPQHF. The DNA of the CDR3 is TGTGCCAGCAGCCAAGTTCGCGATCAGCCCCAGCATTTT. This chain joins TRBV3-1 (or the pseudogene TRBV3-2) and TRBJ1-5; D uncertain. This CDR3 comprises 13 residues. V was clipped by 1 base and J by 5 bases, with 6 bases between them. Germline assignment: CDR1 LGHDT and CDR2 YNNKEL (reference sequence).